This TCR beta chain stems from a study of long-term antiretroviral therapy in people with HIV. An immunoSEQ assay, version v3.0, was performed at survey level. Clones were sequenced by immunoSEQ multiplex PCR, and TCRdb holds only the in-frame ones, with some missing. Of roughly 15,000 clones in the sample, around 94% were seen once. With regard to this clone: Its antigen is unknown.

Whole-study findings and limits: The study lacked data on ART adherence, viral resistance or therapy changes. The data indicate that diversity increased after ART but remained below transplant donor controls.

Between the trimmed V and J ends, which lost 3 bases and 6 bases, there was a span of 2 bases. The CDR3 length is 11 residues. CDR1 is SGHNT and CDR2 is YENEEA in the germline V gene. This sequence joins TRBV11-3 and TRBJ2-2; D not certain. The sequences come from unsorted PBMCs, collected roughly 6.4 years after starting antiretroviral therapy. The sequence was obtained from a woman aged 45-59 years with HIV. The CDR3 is CASSFAGELFF. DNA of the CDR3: TGTGCCAGCAGCTTTGCCGGGGAGCTGTTTTTT.